This T cell receptor (beta chain) is drawn from a study of neurological immune-mediated disorders. In TCRdb, the 5' RACE reads were re-called with MiXCR into one record per CDR3 protein. The sample has about 50,000 distinct CDR3 sequences; about 3.7% are singletons. Germline-derived CDR1 and CDR2 are DFQATT and SNEGSKA (reference sequence). Trimming shortened V by 5 bases and J by 5 bases, and 12 bases separated the two germline ends. The CDR3 consists of 12 residues. This clonotype was counted at least ten times. Sequencing was performed on PBMCs. This chain connects TRBV20-1 to TRBJ2-5; D is unclear. The source of this sequence is a man in his forties with multiple sclerosis. DNA for the CDR3: TGCAGTGCTGTTGGCTCCAGTGAGACCCAGTACTTC. It translates to CSAVGSSETQYF.